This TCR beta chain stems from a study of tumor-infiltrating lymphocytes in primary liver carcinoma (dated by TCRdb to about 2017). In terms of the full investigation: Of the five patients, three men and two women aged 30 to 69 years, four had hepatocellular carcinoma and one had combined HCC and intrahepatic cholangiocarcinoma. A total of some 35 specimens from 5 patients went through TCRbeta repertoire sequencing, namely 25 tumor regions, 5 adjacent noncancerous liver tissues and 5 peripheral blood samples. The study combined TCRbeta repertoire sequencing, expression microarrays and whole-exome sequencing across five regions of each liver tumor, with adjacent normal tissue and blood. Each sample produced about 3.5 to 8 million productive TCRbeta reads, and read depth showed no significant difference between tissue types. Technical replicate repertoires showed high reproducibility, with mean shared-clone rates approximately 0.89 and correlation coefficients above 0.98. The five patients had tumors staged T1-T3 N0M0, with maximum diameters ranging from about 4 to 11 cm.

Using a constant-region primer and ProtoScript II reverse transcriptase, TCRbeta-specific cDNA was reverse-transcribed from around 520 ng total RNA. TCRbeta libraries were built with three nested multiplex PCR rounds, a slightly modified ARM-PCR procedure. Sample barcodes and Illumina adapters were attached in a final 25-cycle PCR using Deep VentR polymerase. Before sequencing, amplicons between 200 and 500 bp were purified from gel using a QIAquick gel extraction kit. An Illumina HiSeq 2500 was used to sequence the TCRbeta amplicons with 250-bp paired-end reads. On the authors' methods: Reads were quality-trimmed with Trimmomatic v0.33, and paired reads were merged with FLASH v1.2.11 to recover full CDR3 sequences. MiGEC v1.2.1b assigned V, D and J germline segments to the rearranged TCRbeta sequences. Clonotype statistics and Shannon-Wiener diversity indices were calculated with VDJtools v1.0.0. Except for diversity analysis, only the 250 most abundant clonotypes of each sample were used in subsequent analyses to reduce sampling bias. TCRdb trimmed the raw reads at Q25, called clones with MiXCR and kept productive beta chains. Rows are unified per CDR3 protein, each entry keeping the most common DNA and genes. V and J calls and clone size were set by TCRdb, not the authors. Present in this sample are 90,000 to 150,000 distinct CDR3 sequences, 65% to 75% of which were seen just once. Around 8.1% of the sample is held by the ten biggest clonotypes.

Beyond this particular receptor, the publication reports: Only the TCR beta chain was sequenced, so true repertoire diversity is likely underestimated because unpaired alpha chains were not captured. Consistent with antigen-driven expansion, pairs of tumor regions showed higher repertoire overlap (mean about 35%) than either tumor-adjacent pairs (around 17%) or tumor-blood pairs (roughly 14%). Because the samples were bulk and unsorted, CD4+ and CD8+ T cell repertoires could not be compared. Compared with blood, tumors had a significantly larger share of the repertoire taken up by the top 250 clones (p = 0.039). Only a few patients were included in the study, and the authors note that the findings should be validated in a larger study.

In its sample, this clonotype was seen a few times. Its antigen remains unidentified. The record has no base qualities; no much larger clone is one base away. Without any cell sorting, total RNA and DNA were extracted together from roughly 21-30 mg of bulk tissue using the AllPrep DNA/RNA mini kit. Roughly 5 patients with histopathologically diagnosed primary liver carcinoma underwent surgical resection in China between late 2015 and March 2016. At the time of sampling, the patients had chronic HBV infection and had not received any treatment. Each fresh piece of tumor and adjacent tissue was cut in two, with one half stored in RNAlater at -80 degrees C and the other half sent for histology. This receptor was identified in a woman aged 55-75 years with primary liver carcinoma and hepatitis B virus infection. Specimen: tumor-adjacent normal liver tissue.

The DNA sequence reads TGTGCCAGCAGTTTGTCGGCGGGGAAGGGCCTCCGGGAGACCCAGTACTTC. Translated, it gives CASSLSAGKGLRETQYF. The chain links TRBV28 with TRBJ2-5; TRBD2 is possibly the D segment (6 matching bases). The germline ends are 22 bases apart after V is trimmed by 3 bases and J by 5 bases. According to the germline V gene, CDR1 reads MDHEN and CDR2 reads SYDVKM. The CDR3 numbers 17 residues from cysteine through phenylalanine. Only the CDR3 portion is preserved as DNA: 51 bases, with reading frame beginning at the first base.